This T cell receptor (beta chain) was identified in a study of blood T cell repertoires in COVID-19. Produced via immunoSEQ multiplex PCR; TCRdb's table is partial and in-frame only. The data contain about 150,000 clones, over 70% of them singletons. This CDR3 is built from 15 residues. Per germline, CDR1 MGHDK and CDR2 SYGVNS. The ends lost 5 bases at V and 0 bases at J; junction bases unmatched: 5. This clone showed up just once. The chain uses TRBV25-1 and TRBJ2-3; 7 nucleotides align to TRBD1. The receptor was isolated from a man aged 55 to 70 with active or convalescent COVID-19. Specimen: peripheral blood. The CDR3: CASSPQTGSTDTQYF. The DNA of the CDR3 is TGTGCCAGCAGTCCTCAGACAGGGAGCACAGATACGCAGTATTTT.